One sample yielded the 27 T cell receptor beta chains listed below, sequenced in a study of blood T cells in healthy people across ages. Through a sample-barcoded 5' primer and a J-beta primer mix, a second PCR was run for 7 to 11 cycles. TCRdb re-derived calls from the 5' RACE reads in MiXCR, one entry per CDR3 protein. The profile covers about 800,000 distinct CDR3 sequences, with roughly 60% appearing a single time and 20% to 25% taken by the ten largest. Material for sequencing was blood. These receptors came from a man aged 25 to 40 in good health.

This rearrangement joins TRBV28 to TRBJ2-7; 11 bases are a match to TRBD1. With V trimmed by 3 bases and J by 6 bases, 13 bases remained unmatched. Germline loops: CDR1 MDHEN, CDR2 SYDVKM. The CDR3 contains 17 residues. In DNA form, the CDR3 reads TGTGCCAGCAGTTTGTGGGCAATGGACAGGGGGCCGGGCGAGCAGTACTTC. The encoded protein is CASSLWAMDRGPGEQYF.

The chain joins TRBV12-3 or TRBV12-4 to TRBJ2-4; 7 nucleotides align to TRBD1. The CDR3 spans 13 residues. With V trimmed by 5 bases and J by 15 bases, 13 bases remained unmatched. CDR3: CASSAEDRSVSYF. The DNA for the CDR3 is TGTGCCAGCAGTGCTGAGGACAGGTCGGTTTCGTACTTC.

J is TRBJ2-7 and V is TRBV6-1; 11 nucleotides agree with TRBD2. The germline V gene encodes CDR1 MNHNS and CDR2 SASEGT. The V and J ends lost 7 bases and 2 bases, in that order; junction bases with no gene match: 7. The CDR3 runs to 15 residues. The CDR3 coding sequence is TGTGCCAGCAAGGAAGGGACTAGCGGAACCTACGAGCAGTACTTC. It specifies CASKEGTSGTYEQYF.

This chain connects TRBV2 to TRBJ2-5, with TRBD1 matching over 9 bases. The length of the CDR3 is 15 residues. Trimming removed 6 bases from V and 11 bases from J; junction bases left unmatched: 16. CDR1 is SNHLY, CDR2 FYNNEI, per germline. Here the CDR3 DNA reads TGTGCCAGCAGCGAAACGGGACAGGGAGCGAGGGAGCAGTACTTC. It translates to CASSETGQGAREQYF.

V usage is TRBV6-6 and J usage is TRBJ2-1, with TRBD2 matching over 10 bases. Germline values: CDR1 MNHNY, CDR2 SVGAGI (reference sequence). The CDR3 is 15 residues long. The V segment lost 6 bases and the J segment 7 bases; nucleotides outside the gene matches: 9. CDR3 DNA sequence: TGTGCCAGCAGCCACCTAGCGGGAGCTGAGAATGAGCAGTTCTTC. This sequence encodes CASSHLAGAENEQFF.

The V call is TRBV7-2, the J call TRBJ2-3; tentative D call: TRBD1 (6 bases). The CDR3 has 14 residues. The ends were cut back, 1 base at V and 3 bases at J, with 8 bases in the middle. The V gene's germline CDR1 is SGHTA and CDR2 FQGNSA. The CDR3 DNA follows: TGTGCCAGCAGCTTAGTGGGGGCGACAGATACGCAGTATTTT. Amino acids: CASSLVGATDTQYF.

This chain joins TRBV6-5 and TRBJ2-5; D remains unclear. The end of the DNA fits TRBJ2-7 better, so the J call may be wrong. The CDR3 is made up of 16 amino acids. Per germline, CDR1 MNHEY and CDR2 SVGAGI. CDR3 sequence: CASSRPSASSRVEQYF. Here the CDR3 DNA reads TGTGCCAGCAGTCGACCTTCGGCCTCCTCTCGGGTCGAGCAGTACTTC.

This clonotype was observed a few times. The chain has TRBV29-1 and TRBJ2-7; D is possibly TRBD1 (7 bases). V shed 7 bases and J shed 6 bases, with 13 bases lying between them. The CDR3 length is 11 residues. CDR1 and CDR2 from the germline V gene are SQVTM and ANQGSEA. DNA for the CDR3: TGCAGCGGGCACAGGGGAGGCGAGCAGTACTTC. Residues: CSGHRGGEQYF.

This clonotype has at least ten counts. This chain links TRBV29-1 with TRBJ1-1; D uncertain. Looked up from germline, CDR1 is SQVTM and CDR2 is ANQGSEA. The CDR3 has 13 residues. V was shortened by 0 bases and J by 2 bases, with 7 bases between the two germline ends. CDR3 sequence (DNA): TGCAGCGTTGAAGAGGATCCCAACACTGAAGCTTTCTTT. This codes for CSVEEDPNTEAFF.

J is TRBJ2-3 and V is TRBV7-3; D is unresolved. The CDR3 runs to 16 residues. V lost 1 base and J lost 0, with 11 bases in between. Per the germline V gene, CDR1 is SGHTA and CDR2 is FQGTGA. The CDR3 nucleotides are TGTGCCAGCAGCTTAAGGGCTCGAGGTAGCACAGATACGCAGTATTTT. Translation: CASSLRARGSTDTQYF.

This clonotype was recorded a few times. This chain connects TRBV4-2 to TRBJ2-4; D is unclear. CDR1 and CDR2 (germline): LGHNA, YNFKEQ. Trimming pared 1 base from V and 6 bases from J, leaving 13 bases between. The CDR3 contains 15 residues. The DNA for the CDR3 is TGTGCCAGCAGCCAAGGTGCCGGACCATTAAACATTCAGTACTTC. As protein: CASSQGAGPLNIQYF.

There are a few counts of this clonotype. The rearrangement uses TRBV12-3 or TRBV12-4 and TRBJ2-6; D remains unclear. This CDR3 has 15 residues. With 5 bases removed from V and 0 bases from J, the gap between germline ends came to 8 bases. The CDR3 sequence is CASSRRVSGANVLTF. In nucleotides, the CDR3 is TGTGCCAGCAGTCGCAGAGTCTCTGGGGCCAACGTCCTGACTTTC.

This rearrangement joins TRBV13 to TRBJ1-2; TRBD1 aligns across 7 bases. Germline V gives CDR1 PRHDT, CDR2 FYEKMQ (reference sequence). CDR3 length: 13 amino acids. V lost 5 bases, J lost 4 bases, and 4 bases stayed unmatched. This chain's CDR3 is CASSDRVAYGYTF. The CDR3 bases are TGTGCCAGCAGCGACAGGGTTGCCTATGGCTACACCTTC.

Here the CDR3 DNA reads TGTGCCAGCAGCTCTAGCGGGGGGGACTACAATGAGCAGTTCTTC. Protein product: CASSSSGGDYNEQFF. The chain joins TRBV7-2 to TRBJ2-1; 12 bases are shared with TRBD2. V shed 4 bases and J 3 bases; nucleotides not matched to a gene: 1. This CDR3 comprises 15 residues. In germline, CDR1 is SGHTA, CDR2 FQGNSA.

A few counts support this clonotype. The gene calls are TRBV7-2 and TRBJ2-1; TRBD2 aligns across 8 bases. V lost 5 bases and J lost 4; bases outside the gene matches: 10. Germline CDR1 SGHTA, CDR2 FQGNSA. There are 16 residues in the CDR3. The CDR3 bases are TGTGCCAGCAGCCCCTCTCGGGGGGGGAGTTACAATGAGCAGTTCTTC. It codes for CASSPSRGGSYNEQFF.

The V gene is TRBV6-1, the J gene TRBJ2-4; D is possibly TRBD2 (6 bases). V dropped 2 bases and J dropped 13 bases, with 12 bases sitting between them. This CDR3 has 12 amino acids. Germline loops: CDR1 MNHNS, CDR2 SASEGT. The DNA of the CDR3 is TGTGCCAGCAGTGAATTGGTCCGGGGGCAGTACTTC. Its protein is CASSELVRGQYF.

This clonotype was observed once. This rearrangement joins TRBV5-1 to TRBJ2-5; D remains ambiguous. CDR1 is SGHRS and CDR2 is YFSETQ in the germline V gene. The V gene lost 1 base and the J gene lost 1 base, with 5 bases spanning the gap. The CDR3 is made up of 13 amino acids. CDR3 in amino acids: CASSLFSQETQYF. In nucleotides, the CDR3 is TGCGCCAGCAGCTTGTTCTCCCAAGAGACCCAGTACTTC.

The chain combines TRBV20-1 with TRBJ2-1, with TRBD2 matching 9 bases. The CDR3 sequence is 13 residues long. In germline, CDR1 is DFQATT, CDR2 SNEGSKA (reference sequence). V shed 4 bases, J shed 7 bases, and the junction held 5 bases outside the gene matches. The CDR3 DNA is TGCAGTGCTAACGGGGCGGGAGGGAATGAGCAGTTCTTC. It yields the protein CSANGAGGNEQFF.

This clonotype showed up just a few times. The gene calls are TRBV10-3 and TRBJ2-7; possible D gene TRBD1, 6 bases. CDR1 ENHRY and CDR2 SYGVKD come from the germline V gene. The CDR3 runs 13 residues. Deletions cut 0 bases from V and 4 bases from J, with 7 bases between. The CDR3 DNA is TGTGCCATCAGTGAGTCCGGACAGTACGAGCAGTACTTC. Protein product: CAISESGQYEQYF.

The CDR3 spells CSAGGRFYGYTF. The CDR3 bases are TGCAGTGCAGGCGGGAGGTTCTATGGCTACACCTTC. The chain recombines TRBV20-1 with TRBJ1-2; D call uncertain. The CDR3 is 12 amino acids. Germline-derived CDR1 and CDR2 are DFQATT and SNEGSKA (reference sequence). Trimming removed 6 bases from V and 4 bases from J, with 12 bases in between.

The chain uses TRBV3-1 and TRBJ1-2; D gene uncertain. The V gene's germline CDR1 is LGHDT and CDR2 YNNKEL (reference sequence). The V end lost 5 bases, the J end lost 2 bases, and 9 bases lay between the germline ends. The CDR3 is made up of 13 amino acids. CDR3 nucleotides: TGTGCCAGCAGCGGCACGGACAACTATGGCTACACCTTC. Translating it yields CASSGTDNYGYTF.

The V and J genes are TRBV5-1 and TRBJ2-1; D is possibly TRBD2 (5 bases). Germline V gene data show CDR1 as SGHRS and CDR2 as YFSETQ. Trimming took 0 bases from V and 1 from J, leaving 14 bases between them. This CDR3 comprises 17 residues. The CDR3 region has the DNA TGCGCCAGCAGCTTGGCGGTCTTCCCGGGGTCCTACAATGAGCAGTTCTTC. It yields the protein CASSLAVFPGSYNEQFF.

The chain carries TRBV20-1 and TRBJ2-7; D may be TRBD1 (5 bases). CDR3 size: 14 residues. In germline, CDR1 is DFQATT, CDR2 SNEGSKA (reference sequence). Trimming shortened V by 4 bases and J by 2 bases, and 15 bases separated the two germline ends. CDR3 nucleotide sequence: TGCAGTGCTATAGGGCCCAGGGCTCCCTACGAGCAGTACTTC. This sequence encodes CSAIGPRAPYEQYF.

As concerns this clonotype: Since a much larger clone is just one base distant, this may be a read error. The chain combines TRBV5-6 with TRBJ1-2, with 9 bases fitting TRBD1. V was clipped by 4 bases and J by 10 bases; unmatched bases: 14. Germline CDR1 SGHDT, CDR2 YYEEEE. The CDR3 loop spans 15 amino acids. The CDR3 loop reads CASSRTSTGGLDYTF. CDR3 nucleotides: TGTGCCAGCAGCCGGACCTCGACAGGGGGTTTAGACTACACCTTC.

V usage is TRBV6-1 and J usage is TRBJ1-5; D is undetermined. Germline loops: CDR1 MNHNS, CDR2 SASEGT. Trimming stripped 7 bases from V and 9 bases from J, with 7 bases between. The CDR3 sequence is 10 residues long. In nucleotides, the CDR3 is TGTGCCAGCAACTTCGCGCCCCAGCATTTT. Translation: CASNFAPQHF.

The rearrangement joins TRBV5-1 to TRBJ2-7, with 12 bases identical to TRBD2. The CDR3 consists of 17 residues. Germline values: CDR1 SGHRS, CDR2 YFSETQ. V shed 0 bases and J 4 bases; nucleotides not matched to a gene: 8. The CDR3 nucleotides are TGCGCCAGCAGCTTGGCTAGCGGGAGGGCAGCTGGTTACGAGCAGTACTTC. It is translated as CASSLASGRAAGYEQYF.

This clonotype has more than one count but fewer than ten. One junction end does not reproduce the germline sequence, and a read error may be involved. V gene TRBV27 combines with J gene TRBJ2-5, with unresolved D. Germline values: CDR1 MNHEY, CDR2 SMNVEV (reference sequence). This CDR3 is 13 amino acids long. CDR3 in amino acids: CASSLGIGETQYF. CDR3 sequence (DNA): TGTGCCAGTAGTTTAGGGATTGGGGAGACCCAGTACTTC.